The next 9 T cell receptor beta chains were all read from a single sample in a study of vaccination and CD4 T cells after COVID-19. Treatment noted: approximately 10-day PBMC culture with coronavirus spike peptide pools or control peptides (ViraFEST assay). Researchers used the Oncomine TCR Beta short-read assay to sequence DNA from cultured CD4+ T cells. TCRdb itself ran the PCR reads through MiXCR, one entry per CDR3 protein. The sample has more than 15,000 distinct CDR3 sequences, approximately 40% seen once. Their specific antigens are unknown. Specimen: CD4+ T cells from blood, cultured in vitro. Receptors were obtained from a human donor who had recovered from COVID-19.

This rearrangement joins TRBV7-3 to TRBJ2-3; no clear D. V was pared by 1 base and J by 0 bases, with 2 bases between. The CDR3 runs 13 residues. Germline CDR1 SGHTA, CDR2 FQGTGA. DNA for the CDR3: TGTGCCAGCAGCTTAATTAGCACAGATACGCAGTATTTT. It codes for CASSLISTDTQYF.

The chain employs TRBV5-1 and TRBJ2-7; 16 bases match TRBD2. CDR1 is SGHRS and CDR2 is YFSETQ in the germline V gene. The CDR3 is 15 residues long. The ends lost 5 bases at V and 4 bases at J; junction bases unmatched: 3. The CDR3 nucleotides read TGCGCCAGCAGAGCGGGACTAGCGGGAGGGTACGAGCAGTACTTC. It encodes CASRAGLAGGYEQYF.

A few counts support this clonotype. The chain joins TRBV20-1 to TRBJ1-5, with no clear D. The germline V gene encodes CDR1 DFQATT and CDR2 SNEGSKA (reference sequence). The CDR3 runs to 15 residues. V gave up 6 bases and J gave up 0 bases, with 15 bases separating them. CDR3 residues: CSANEDGYSNQPQHF. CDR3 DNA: TGCAGTGCCAACGAGGACGGCTATAGCAATCAGCCCCAGCATTTT.

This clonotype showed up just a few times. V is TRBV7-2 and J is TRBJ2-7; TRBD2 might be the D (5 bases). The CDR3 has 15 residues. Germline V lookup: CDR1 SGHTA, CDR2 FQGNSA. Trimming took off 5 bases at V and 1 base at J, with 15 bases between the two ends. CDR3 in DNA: TGTGCCAGCAGCCCATCCGGACTGGCATCCTACGAGCAGTACTTC. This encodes CASSPSGLASYEQYF. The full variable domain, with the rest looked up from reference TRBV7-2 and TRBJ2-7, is GAGVSQSPSNKVTEKGKDVELRCDPISGHTALYWYRQSLGQGLEFLIYFQGNSAPDKSGLPSDRFSAERTGGSVSTLTIQRTQQEDSAVYLCASSPSGLASYEQYFGPGTRLTVT.

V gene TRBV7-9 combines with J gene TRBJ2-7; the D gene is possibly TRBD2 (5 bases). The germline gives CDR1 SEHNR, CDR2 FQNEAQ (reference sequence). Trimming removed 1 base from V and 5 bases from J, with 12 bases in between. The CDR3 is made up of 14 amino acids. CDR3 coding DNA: TGTGCCAGCAGCTTAGATCGTCACGGGGACGAGCAGTACTTC. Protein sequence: CASSLDRHGDEQYF.

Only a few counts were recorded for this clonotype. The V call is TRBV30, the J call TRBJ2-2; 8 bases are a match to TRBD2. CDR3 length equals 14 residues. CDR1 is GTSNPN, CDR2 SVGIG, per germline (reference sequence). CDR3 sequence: CAMDRLARGGELFF. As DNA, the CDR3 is TGTGCAATGGACCGACTAGCGAGGGGCGGGGAGCTGTTTTTT.

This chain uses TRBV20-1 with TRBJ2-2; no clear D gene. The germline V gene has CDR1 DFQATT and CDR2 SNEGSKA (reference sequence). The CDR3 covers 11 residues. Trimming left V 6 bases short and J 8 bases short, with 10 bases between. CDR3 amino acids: CSASQAGELFF. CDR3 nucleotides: TGCAGTGCCTCACAAGCGGGGGAGCTGTTTTTT.

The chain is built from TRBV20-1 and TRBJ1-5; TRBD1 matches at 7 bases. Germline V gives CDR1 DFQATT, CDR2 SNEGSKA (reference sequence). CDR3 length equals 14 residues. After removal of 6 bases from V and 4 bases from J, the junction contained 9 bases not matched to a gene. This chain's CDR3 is CSAAGTVMNQPQHF. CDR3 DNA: TGCAGTGCAGCCGGGACAGTCATGAATCAGCCCCAGCATTTT.

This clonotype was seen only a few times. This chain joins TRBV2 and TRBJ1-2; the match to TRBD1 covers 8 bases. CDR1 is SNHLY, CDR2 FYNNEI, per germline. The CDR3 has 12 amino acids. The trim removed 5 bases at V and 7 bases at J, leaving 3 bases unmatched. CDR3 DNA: TGTGCCAGCAGTTCCAGGGGGCCTGGCTACACCTTC. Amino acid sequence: CASSSRGPGYTF.